This TCR beta chain is from a study of tumor-infiltrating lymphocytes in primary liver carcinoma. TCR beta cDNA was made from around 520 ng total RNA with a constant-region primer. ARM-PCR, slightly modified, supplied the TCR beta libraries through three nested multiplex PCR rounds. TRBV1-TRBV30 forward primers and a C-beta reverse primer were used in the first two PCR rounds, which each ran for ten to eleven cycles. TCRdb independently ran MiXCR on the multiplex PCR reads; one entry per CDR3 protein. This table has approximately 190,000 distinct CDR3 sequences, 85% appearing once. Unsorted bulk tissue (20-30 mg) underwent RNA and DNA co-extraction. The V end was cut by 5 bases, the J end by 5 bases, with 27 bases between. Germline loops: CDR1 SGHAT, CDR2 FQNNGV. The CDR3 spans 18 residues.

The V and J genes are TRBV11-2 and TRBJ2-5; the D is unclear. The sequenced material came from tumor tissue from primary liver carcinoma. The source is a man between 35 and 55 years old with primary liver carcinoma and hepatitis B virus infection. CDR3 in DNA: TGTGCCAGCAGCCCTGGCTCAATGCAGGATACTGGGCGGGAGACCCAGTACTTC. It translates to CASSPGSMQDTGRETQYF.